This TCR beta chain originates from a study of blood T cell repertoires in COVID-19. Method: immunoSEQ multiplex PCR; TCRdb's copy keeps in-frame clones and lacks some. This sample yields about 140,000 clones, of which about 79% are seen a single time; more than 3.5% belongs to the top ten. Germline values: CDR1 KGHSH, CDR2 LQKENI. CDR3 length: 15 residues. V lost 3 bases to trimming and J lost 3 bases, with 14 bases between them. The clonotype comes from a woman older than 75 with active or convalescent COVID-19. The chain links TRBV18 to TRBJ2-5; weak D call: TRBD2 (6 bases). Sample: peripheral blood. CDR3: CASSPTVAAKETQYF. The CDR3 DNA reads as TGTGCCAGCTCACCCACGGTAGCGGCTAAAGAGACCCAGTACTTC.